This T cell receptor (beta chain) appears in the sequencing data of a study of radiotherapy plus CTLA-4 blockade in lung cancer listed by TCRdb under 2018. Study-level background: Among enrolled patients, approximately 19% had an objective response and roughly 31% reached disease control. What the study reported, not specific to this receptor: Early dynamic changes in blood T cell clones, together with increased serum interferon-beta after radiation, were reported as the strongest predictors of response. TCR clones derived from tumors expanded in peripheral blood after treatment with radiotherapy and ipilimumab.

Via the germline V gene, CDR1 is SGHTA and CDR2 FQGNSA. V gives up 5 bases and J gives up 4 bases, and the segment between their germline ends measures 15 bases. Spanning cysteine to phenylalanine, the CDR3 consists of 15 amino acids. Only the CDR3 DNA is retained, 45 bases long and in frame from the first base. To note about this clone: This clone's antigen is unknown. Base qualities were left out, and no much larger clone turns up one base away.

Receptor libraries were prepared by the immunoSEQ multiplex PCR assay. In TCRdb, the immuneACCESS table is reduced to in-frame sequences with V and J assigned. These tables do not hold every clone; where another copy was compared, an unresolved V gene accounts for under half, and the others remain unexplained. Here the sample has roughly 59,000 clones; approximately 68% occur a single time. About 8% of the sample lies in the top ten. In this study, focal radiation therapy paired with CTLA-4 blockade (ipilimumab) was tested in patients who had chemo-refractory metastatic non-small-cell lung cancer. Here the chain combines TRBV7-2 and TRBJ1-5, with a weak D call of TRBD1 (5 bases match). The clonotype was recovered from a human donor with non-small cell lung cancer whose response to radiotherapy plus ipilimumab could not be evaluated. The starting material was peripheral blood, obtained from a patient treated with radiotherapy plus ipilimumab. CDR3 reads: CASSPDSQANQPQHF. The nucleotide sequence is given as TGTGCCAGCAGCCCCGACAGTCAGGCGAATCAGCCCCAGCATTTT.